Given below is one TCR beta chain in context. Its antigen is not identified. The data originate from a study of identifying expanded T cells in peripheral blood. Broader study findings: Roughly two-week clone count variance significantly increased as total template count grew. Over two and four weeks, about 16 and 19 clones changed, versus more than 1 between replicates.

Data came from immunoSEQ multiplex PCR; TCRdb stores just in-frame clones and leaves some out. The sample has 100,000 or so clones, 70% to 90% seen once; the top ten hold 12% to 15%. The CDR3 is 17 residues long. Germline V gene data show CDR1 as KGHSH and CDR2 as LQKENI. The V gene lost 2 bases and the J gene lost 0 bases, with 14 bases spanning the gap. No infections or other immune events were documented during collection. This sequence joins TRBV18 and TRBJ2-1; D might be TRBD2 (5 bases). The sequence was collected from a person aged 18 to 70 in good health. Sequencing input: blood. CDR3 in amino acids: CASSPFAGESSYNEQFF. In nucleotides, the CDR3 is TGTGCCAGCTCACCATTCGCGGGTGAGAGCTCCTACAATGAGCAGTTCTTC.